This TCR beta chain was sequenced during a study of CD8+ T cells in alopecia areata (dated by TCRdb to 2017 to 2018). About the full investigation: The treated patients, all with moderate-to-severe alopecia areata, were enrolled in an open-label pilot trial of oral tofacitinib given at 5 to 10 mg twice daily. Patients stayed on tofacitinib for 6 to 18 months and then had 6 months of follow-up off drug so that delayed response and recurrence could be assessed. Disease severity in treated patients was measured with the SALT score, which quantifies the percentage of affected scalp surface area. The study used high-throughput TCRbeta sequencing to examine T cell clonal expansion in alopecia areata, in both the C3H/HeJ mouse model and human patients. In humans, TCRbeta sequencing was performed on scalp tissue and on sorted CD4+ and CD8+ peripheral blood T cells from healthy controls and from patients with patchy or totalis/universalis alopecia areata. Tofacitinib-treated patients had biopsies at baseline and at 4 and 24 weeks of treatment, with a later scalp biopsy in several patients. Scalp clonality was compared among normal scalp (n=4), patchy alopecia areata scalp (n=8), and alopecia totalis/universalis scalp (n=8). RNA was extracted with the PAXgene miRNA kit for fixed scalp, the miRNeasy kit for PBMCs, and the RNeasy kit for mouse skin. TCRbeta CDR3 regions were amplified by immunoSEQ multiplex PCR using 35 Vbeta forward and 13 Jbeta reverse primers. Broad study findings and their caveats: Because the treated cohort was small and had just a single nonresponder, larger studies are needed to establish links between baseline CD8+ expansion and response. Many expanded lesional clones were found to persist in scalp and blood during tofacitinib treatment, and relapse after treatment cessation may be partly explained by this persistence. Higher clonality and more expanded CD8+ clones were observed in lesional scalp than in normal scalp, particularly in alopecia totalis/universalis, a finding suggestive of antigenic drive. With tofacitinib, both scalp clonality and the number of expanded CD8+ clones among the top 100 scalp clones went down significantly. Unlike mouse skin, which is dominated by gammadelta T cells, normal human skin has resident alphabeta T cells that are also sequenced, and this complicates analysis of the scalp TCR repertoire. Compared with mice, TCR sequences shared between patients were less clear, possibly partly because of HLA diversity across the patient population.

Library prep was done by the immunoSEQ multiplex PCR assay. RNA was extracted from all samples and reverse transcribed into cDNA, which served as template for TCR sequencing. SuperScript III was used to make first-strand cDNA, primed with a 2:1 mix of oligo-dT and random hexamers. Amplification bias was assessed with a synthetic immune receptor repertoire, and residual bias was removed computationally. On the authors' methods: Raw reads were preprocessed to remove errors, and CDR3 was defined according to IMGT conventions as the region from the conserved cysteine to phenylalanine. Clonality was calculated as 1 minus Shannon entropy normalized by log2 of the number of productive unique TCRs. Scalp TCRbeta sequences were cross-referenced with sorted blood CD4 and CD8 repertoires so that the CD4 or CD8 identity of scalp clones could be inferred. In TCRdb, the immuneACCESS table is reduced to in-frame sequences with V and J assigned. These tables do not hold every clone; where another copy was compared, an unresolved V gene accounts for under half, and the others remain unexplained. V and J calls and clone size are copied from that table; D and trimming were computed from the DNA. Counted in this sample were roughly 180,000 clones; 40% to 55% of them appeared once. Around 9.1% of the sample rests with the top ten.

According to the study, the label for this sample's treatment or condition signals: oral pan-JAK inhibitor, 5-10 mg twice daily. From alopecia areata patients, peripheral blood was collected along with lesional scalp punch biopsies. After PBMCs were isolated by density centrifugation and stained for CD3, CD4 and CD8, a FACSAria was used to sort CD4+ and CD8+ T cells. About this clone: The clone's antigen remains unknown. Base qualities are not recorded, but no much larger clone differs from it by a single base.

The clonotype originates from a human donor with alopecia areata. The sequenced sample was CD8+ T cells sorted from blood, obtained around week 54, from a patient treated with tofacitinib.

The CDR3 in this case is CASSLVPSGGAGDTQYF. The base sequence is TGTGCCAGCAGCTTAGTCCCTAGCGGGGGGGCTGGGGATACGCAGTATTTT. The V and J segments used are TRBV7-2 and TRBJ2-3; 12 bases in between match TRBD2. The CDR3 goes from the cysteine to the phenylalanine over 17 residues. The entry retains the CDR3 DNA only, 51 bases that are in frame from base 1. The germline V gene encodes CDR1 SGHTA and CDR2 FQGNSA. Here V drops 1 base and J drops 6 bases, and the junction holds 8 bases not matched to any gene.